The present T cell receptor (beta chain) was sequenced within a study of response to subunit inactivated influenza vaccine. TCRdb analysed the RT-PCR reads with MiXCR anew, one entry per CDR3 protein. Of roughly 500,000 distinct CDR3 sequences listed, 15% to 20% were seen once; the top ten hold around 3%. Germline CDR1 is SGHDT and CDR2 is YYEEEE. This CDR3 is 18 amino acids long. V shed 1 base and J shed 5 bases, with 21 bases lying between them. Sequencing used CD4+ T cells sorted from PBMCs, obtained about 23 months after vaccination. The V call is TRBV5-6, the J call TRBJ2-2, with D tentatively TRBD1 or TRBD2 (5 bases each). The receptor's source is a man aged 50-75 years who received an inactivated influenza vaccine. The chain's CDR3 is CASSLKTRGPLRTGELFF. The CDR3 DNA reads TGTGCCAGCAGCTTGAAGACCCGGGGCCCGTTGAGAACCGGGGAGCTGTTTTTT. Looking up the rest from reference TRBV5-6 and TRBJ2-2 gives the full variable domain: DAGVTQSPTHLIKTRGQQVTLRCSPKSGHDTVSWYQQALGQGPQFIFQYYEEEERQRGNFPDRFSGHQFPNYSSELNVNALLLGDSALYLCASSLKTRGPLRTGELFFGEGSRLTVL.